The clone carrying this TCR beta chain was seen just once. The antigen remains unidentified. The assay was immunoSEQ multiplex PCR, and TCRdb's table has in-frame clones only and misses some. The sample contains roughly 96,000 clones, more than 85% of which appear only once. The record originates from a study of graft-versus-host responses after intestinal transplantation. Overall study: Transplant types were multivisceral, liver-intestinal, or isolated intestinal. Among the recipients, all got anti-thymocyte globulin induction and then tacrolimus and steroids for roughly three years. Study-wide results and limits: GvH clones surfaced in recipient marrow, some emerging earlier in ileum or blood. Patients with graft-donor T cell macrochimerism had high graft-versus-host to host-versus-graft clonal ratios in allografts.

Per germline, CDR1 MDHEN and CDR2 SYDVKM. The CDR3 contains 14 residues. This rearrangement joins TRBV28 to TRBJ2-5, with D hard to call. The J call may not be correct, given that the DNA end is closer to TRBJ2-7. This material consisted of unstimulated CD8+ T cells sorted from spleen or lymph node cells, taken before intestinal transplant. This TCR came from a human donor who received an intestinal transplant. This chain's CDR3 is CASRTLSTSYEQYF. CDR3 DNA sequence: TGTGCCAGCAGAACTTTATCCACCTCCTACGAGCAGTACTTC.